This TCR beta chain stems from a study of Ad26.COV2.S vaccination and SARS-CoV-2 variants (dated by TCRdb to 2020 to 2022). Broadly, across the study: Vaccine-arm donors came from COV1001, a multicentre, randomized, double-blind, placebo-controlled phase I-IIa trial of Ad26.COV2.S in healthy adults. Ad26.COV2.S was administered intramuscularly at 5 x 10^10 or 1 x 10^11 viral particles, either as a single shot or as two shots given 56 days apart. Sequencing of the TCRbeta repertoire served to evaluate the specificity and breadth of SARS-CoV-2-reactive T cell receptors following Ad26.COV2.S vaccination. A total of some 30 samples were included in the TCR-sequenced set, comprising 19 Ad26.COV2.S vaccine recipients, 5 placebo recipients and 8 SARS-CoV-2 convalescent individuals. Trial participants were randomized into five groups of five: low-dose or high-dose Ad26.COV2.S given once or twice, or placebo on both occasions. Throughout the experiments and outcome assessment, investigators stayed blinded to trial group allocation. Overall results and qualifications from the work: The study was not powered for comparison of responses between vaccine doses or regimens. Vaccine and placebo recipients had comparable non-spike TCR breadth, which fits with the vaccine containing only spike. After vaccination, substantial breadth of spike-specific CD8+ and CD4+ T cell responses was reported. Ad26.COV2.S recipients had higher spike-specific TCR breadth than placebo recipients (P = 0.0014). The authors noted that the TCR breadth and depth analyses may have underestimated total T cell responses.

The treatment or condition label of this sample denotes: roughly 18 received Ad26.COV2.S at low or high dose, single or two shots; five or six received placebo; per-sample allocation not given. Repertoires of vaccine and placebo recipients were sequenced from samples collected on day 63 after the first injection. Cohort 1b enrolled about two dozen adults aged 18-55 years at a single site in Boston, USA, between 29 July and 7 August 2020. Ad26.COV2.S was a replication-incompetent adenovirus type 26 vector that expressed a prefusion-stabilized SARS-CoV-2 spike protein derived from the original Wuhan strain. A remark on this clone: Its cognate antigen has yet to be identified. The record has no base qualities; no much larger clone is one base away.

TCRbeta CDR3 regions were sequenced with the immunoSEQ Assay. After extraction, genomic DNA underwent amplification by bias-controlled multiplex PCR, followed by high-throughput sequencing. As for the authors' bioinformatics: Collapsing and filtering of sequences were performed to quantify the absolute abundance of each unique TCRbeta CDR3 region. Usable DNA was measured by amplifying reference genes present in all nucleated cells, and TCRbeta template counts were normalized to that usable DNA to estimate T cell fraction. Repertoire TCRs were annotated as SARS-CoV-2-specific by exact matching of V gene, CDR3 amino acid sequence and J gene to a known reactive TCR set. MIRA supplied the reference SARS-CoV-2 TCR set, which was filtered for enrichment in COVID-19-positive ImmuneCODE repertoires so that public or cross-reactive TCRs were removed. Using the MIRA antigens, annotated TCRs were further analysed by specific ORF or by position within an ORF. Breadth was defined as the number of annotated unique rearrangements divided by the total number of unique productive rearrangements, and depth was defined as the summed frequency of the annotated unique rearrangements. Group comparisons of TCR breadth used two-sided Wilcoxon rank-sum tests. The table was pulled from immuneACCESS by TCRdb, which kept in-frame rearrangements only. Such tables lose some clones; where checked, under half of the loss comes from unresolved V genes, and the rest has no known cause. V and J calls and clone size are copied from that table; D and trimming were computed from the DNA. This sample has hundreds of thousands of clones in its table, and around 90% of those were observed once. The top ten hold around 3.5% of the sample.

This receptor was identified in a person between 18 and 60 years old who received the Ad26.COV2.S COVID-19 vaccine or a placebo. This specimen consisted of peripheral blood, obtained in a trial of Ad26.COV2.S vaccine versus placebo.

The DNA sequence follows: TGTGCCAGCAGTTCCGGGGGACAGGCGGACACCGGGGAGCTGTTTTTT. The translation is CASSSGGQADTGELFF. Rearrangement joined TRBV6-2 or TRBV6-3 to TRBJ2-2, and TRBD1 matches 8 of the central bases. CDR1 and CDR2 are drawn from the germline V gene: MNHEY, SVGEGT. The CDR3, cysteine through phenylalanine, is 16 amino acids long. CDR3 DNA only is kept here, 48 bases in frame from base 1. The germline V and J ends show losses of 4 bases and 3 bases respectively, and no gene match explains 7 bases of the junction.